One sample yielded the 27 T cell receptor beta chains listed below, sequenced in a study of T cell responses to AZD1222 COVID-19 vaccine. TCRdb's table, derived via immunoSEQ multiplex PCR, lists solely in-frame clones and lacks some. The sample yields approximately 120,000 clones, 89% seen once. The sample was peripheral blood, taken 28 days after the second AZD1222 dose. These receptors were collected from an adult who received the AZD1222 COVID-19 vaccine.

CDR3 amino acids: CASSYSNHLNTEAFF. The CDR3 nucleotides are TGTGCCAGCAGTTACTCGAATCATTTGAACACTGAAGCTTTCTTT. The chain uses TRBV6-5 and TRBJ1-1; D is unclear. Germline V gene lookup returns CDR1 MNHEY and CDR2 SVGAGI. V dropped 0 bases and J dropped 0 bases, with 8 bases sitting between them. The CDR3 totals 15 residues.

The sample holds one count of this clone. This CDR3 is CASSQGPMRGGDYTF. Here the CDR3 DNA reads TGCGCCAGCAGCCAAGGGCCAATGAGAGGGGGCGACTACACCTTC. This chain joins TRBV4-3 and TRBJ1-2; TRBD1 aligns across 7 bases. With V trimmed by 1 base and J by 10 bases, 12 bases remained unmatched. The CDR3 is 15 amino acids. CDR1 and CDR2 (germline): LGHNA, YSLEER.

The CDR3: CASSGGGDRYNTGELFF. Written as DNA, the CDR3 is TGCGCCAGCAGTGGGGGGGGCGACCGGTACAACACCGGGGAGCTGTTTTTT. This rearrangement joins TRBV5-1 to TRBJ2-2; D may be TRBD2 (7 bases). CDR3 length: 17 residues. The V end was cut by 5 bases, the J end by 2 bases, with 19 bases between. Germline values: CDR1 SGHRS, CDR2 YFSETQ.

This chain links TRBV5-1 with TRBJ1-6; 7 positions agree with TRBD1. CDR1 and CDR2 from the germline V gene are SGHRS and YFSETQ. CDR3 length equals 16 residues. After removal of 0 bases from V and 5 bases from J, the junction contained 5 bases not matched to a gene. CDR3 sequence (DNA): TGCGCCAGCAGCTTGGGGGTGGGACAGAATAATTCACCCCTCCACTTT. Encoded protein: CASSLGVGQNNSPLHF.

This clone is a singleton in its sample. The DNA of the CDR3 is TGTGCCAGCAGTGACTACGGGGATAGCACAGATACGCAGTATTTT. Encoded protein: CASSDYGDSTDTQYF. The rearrangement links TRBV6-4 to TRBJ2-3; weak D call: TRBD2 (5 bases). V gave up 1 base and J gave up 0 bases, with 8 bases separating them. CDR3 size: 15 residues. Germline CDR1 and CDR2: MRHNA and SNTAGT.

This chain joins TRBV4-1 and TRBJ1-4, with a possible D match to TRBD1 (6 bases). Trimming removed 3 bases from V and 0 bases from J, with 14 bases in between. The CDR3 is made up of 17 amino acids. CDR1 is MGHRA and CDR2 is YSYEKL in the germline V gene. In nucleotides, the CDR3 is TGCGCCAGCAGCCAGGGACAAATTCTCACAACTAATGAAAAACTGTTTTTT. Amino acids: CASSQGQILTTNEKLFF.

On this clone itself: The germline gene is not matched at one end of the junction; a read error may be the cause. The rearrangement joins TRBV4-3 to TRBJ1-1; weak D call: TRBD1 (6 bases). The CDR3 is made up of 11 amino acids. Germline CDR1 reads LGHNA; CDR2 reads YSLEER. CDR3 in amino acids: CASRQGQEAFF. CDR3 DNA sequence: TGCGCCAGCCGCCAGGGACAAGAAGCTTTCTTT.

V usage is TRBV28 and J usage is TRBJ1-2, with D perhaps TRBD1 (5 bases). This CDR3 is 14 amino acids long. Germline V lookup: CDR1 MDHEN, CDR2 SYDVKM. Between the trimmed V and J ends, which lost 6 bases and 4 bases, there was a span of 15 bases. Here the CDR3 DNA reads TGTGCCAGCAGATCCGGGACGGAGGCCTATGGCTACACCTTC. This sequence encodes CASRSGTEAYGYTF.

This rearrangement joins TRBV27 to TRBJ2-1, with TRBD1 matching over 8 bases. Germline assignment: CDR1 MNHEY and CDR2 SMNVEV (reference sequence). The CDR3 is 14 amino acids. Trimming at V came to 6 bases and at J to 8 bases, leaving 9 bases not matched to a gene. The CDR3 bases are TGTGCCAGCAGGGGGAGCAGGGGGCTTGATGAGCAGTTCTTC. It translates to CASRGSRGLDEQFF.

The gene calls are TRBV20-1 and TRBJ2-2; D call uncertain. This CDR3 is 14 amino acids long. V lost 3 bases to trimming and J lost 2 bases, with 10 bases between them. Germline loops: CDR1 DFQATT, CDR2 SNEGSKA (reference sequence). The CDR3 DNA reads TGCAGTGCTAGTCCAGGCATAAACACCGGGGAGCTGTTTTTT. It specifies CSASPGINTGELFF.

The chain is built from TRBV10-3 and TRBJ2-2; 7 bases are shared with TRBD2. J gave up 0 bases and V 9 bases, and 4 bases lay outside the gene matches. This CDR3 spans 14 amino acids. Germline assignment: CDR1 ENHRY and CDR2 SYGVKD. CDR3 sequence: CAIRSGTNTGELFF. DNA for the CDR3: TGTGCCATTCGGAGCGGGACGAACACCGGGGAGCTGTTTTTT.

CDR3 sequence: CASSSSGGLASYEQYF. CDR3 in DNA: TGTGCCAGCAGCTCCAGTGGAGGGTTGGCGTCCTACGAGCAGTACTTC. The genes are TRBV11-2 and TRBJ2-7; D might be TRBD2 (6 bases). Per germline, CDR1 SGHAT and CDR2 FQNNGV. CDR3 size: 16 residues. V lost 4 bases, J lost 1 base, and 17 bases lay in between.

The chain uses TRBV29-1 and TRBJ1-5, with 7 positions matching TRBD1. With V trimmed by 4 bases and J by 3 bases, 3 bases remained unmatched. Germline V CDR1 and CDR2: SQVTM, ANQGSEA. The CDR3 has 13 residues. The CDR3 bases are TGCAGCGTTGCCGGGACAGTCAATCAGCCCCAGCATTTT. It encodes CSVAGTVNQPQHF.

V is TRBV2 and J is TRBJ1-1; D gene uncertain. The CDR3 is 13 amino acids. The V gene's germline CDR1 is SNHLY and CDR2 FYNNEI. The ends were cut back, 1 base at V and 4 bases at J, with 7 bases in the middle. The chain's CDR3 is CASSEEGTTEAFF. CDR3 nucleotide sequence: TGTGCCAGCAGTGAAGAGGGCACCACTGAAGCTTTCTTT.

This rearrangement joins TRBV6-5 to TRBJ1-1; the match to TRBD1 covers 7 bases. With 1 base clipped from V and 5 bases from J, the junction kept 4 bases outside the gene matches. The CDR3 is made up of 14 amino acids. Germline lookup yields CDR1 MNHEY and CDR2 SVGAGI. The chain's CDR3 is CASSYWTGRTEAFF. Written as DNA, the CDR3 is TGTGCCAGCAGTTACTGGACAGGAAGGACTGAAGCTTTCTTT.

The chain employs TRBV12-3 or TRBV12-4 and TRBJ1-2; a possible D gene is TRBD1 (5 bases). Trimming removed 3 bases at V and 8 bases at J, with 10 bases between. The CDR3 runs 12 residues. The CDR3 DNA follows: TGTGCCAGCAGTTTTCAGGGAGGCGGCTACACCTTC. It translates to CASSFQGGGYTF.

The chain couples TRBV29-1 to TRBJ1-1, with D tentatively TRBD1 (5 bases). The germline CDR1 and CDR2 sequences are SQVTM and ANQGSEA. V lost 7 bases and J 10 bases, leaving 22 bases between the germline ends. This CDR3 comprises 13 residues. The CDR3 DNA sequence: TGCAGCGCCGAGCGGGGACCCGGGGTTGGAGCTTTCTTT. This codes for CSAERGPGVGAFF.

The gene calls are TRBV12-3 or TRBV12-4 and TRBJ1-2, with D unclear. The CDR3 contains 13 residues. Trimming left V 4 bases short and J 2 bases short, with 8 bases between. CDR3 bases: TGTGCCAGCAGTTCGGGCTTGAACTATGGCTACACCTTC. It yields the protein CASSSGLNYGYTF.

This clone was found once. The rearrangement joins TRBV5-1 to TRBJ1-1, with no clear D. Germline loops: CDR1 SGHRS, CDR2 YFSETQ. CDR3 size: 14 residues. V was cut by 0 bases and J by 1 base, with 7 bases left in between. CDR3 nucleotide sequence: TGCGCCAGCAGCTTGGTGGGCAGGAACACTGAAGCTTTCTTT. Amino acid sequence: CASSLVGRNTEAFF.

The chain combines TRBV27 with TRBJ1-3, with 7 bases that match TRBD1. The V gene's germline CDR1 is MNHEY and CDR2 SMNVEV (reference sequence). The CDR3 length is 14 residues. Trimming cost V 6 bases and J 0 bases; bases outside gene matches: 2. CDR3: CASSRDSSGNTIYF. The CDR3 region has the DNA TGTGCCAGCAGCCGGGACAGCTCTGGAAACACCATATATTTT.

The V and J genes are TRBV6-5 and TRBJ1-1; D is unresolved. The length of the CDR3 is 14 residues. V dropped 8 bases and J dropped 5 bases, with 18 bases sitting between them. The germline CDR1 and CDR2 sequences are MNHEY and SVGAGI. DNA for the CDR3: TGTGCCAGCGGAGTAAGGGAGTCCGTTACTGAAGCTTTCTTT. Its translation is CASGVRESVTEAFF.

This chain uses TRBV27 with TRBJ1-2; D is unresolved. The CDR3 extends over 14 amino acids. Deletions cut 2 bases from V and 5 bases from J, with 12 bases between. Germline V gene sequence: CDR1 MNHEY, CDR2 SMNVEV (reference sequence). The CDR3 region has the DNA TGTGCCAGCAGTTTAAAACAGATTGCTTATGGCTACACCTTC. Encoded protein: CASSLKQIAYGYTF.

For the CDR3, the DNA is TGTGCCAGCTCGACCGTAGCCTTAGCGGGGGACTACGAGCAGTACTTC. It is translated as CASSTVALAGDYEQYF. The chain carries TRBV18 and TRBJ2-7; 9 bases are shared with TRBD2. The CDR3 contains 16 residues. The junction had 12 bases not matched to a gene; V was cut back by 6 bases and J by 3 bases. The germline gives CDR1 KGHSH, CDR2 LQKENI.

The V and J genes are TRBV6-4 and TRBJ1-1; 8 bases fit TRBD1. There are 14 residues in the CDR3. Germline values: CDR1 MRHNA, CDR2 SNTAGT. Trimming took 6 bases from V and 1 from J; bases not matched to a gene: 4. In DNA form, the CDR3 reads TGTGCCAGCAGGCTGGACAGGGCGAACACTGAAGCTTTCTTT. This translates into CASRLDRANTEAFF.

The gene calls are TRBV11-3 and TRBJ2-1; perhaps TRBD2 as D (6 bases). The germline gives CDR1 SGHNT, CDR2 YENEEA. The CDR3 contains 14 residues. Trimming took 1 base from V and 12 from J, leaving 16 bases between them. CDR3 in DNA: TGTGCCAGCAGCTTAGGGCTAAAGGGGACTCCGCAGTTCTTC. It specifies CASSLGLKGTPQFF. Looking up the rest from reference TRBV11-3 and TRBJ2-1 gives the full variable domain: EAGVVQSPRYKIIEKKQPVAFWCNPISGHNTLYWYLQNLGQGPELLIRYENEEAVDDSQLPKDRFSAERLKGVDSTLKIQPAELGDSAVYLCASSLGLKGTPQFFGPGTRLTVL.

The V call is TRBV12-3 or TRBV12-4, the J call TRBJ2-7; possibly TRBD2 for D (5 bases). This CDR3 region has 13 residues. The V end was cut by 4 bases, the J end by 1 base, with 8 bases between. CDR3 residues: CASSSRESYEQYF. The CDR3 nucleotides are TGTGCCAGCAGTTCAAGGGAGTCCTACGAGCAGTACTTC.

This chain connects TRBV11-2 to TRBJ2-7; TRBD1 aligns across 8 bases. Germline V gene lookup returns CDR1 SGHAT and CDR2 FQNNGV. This CDR3 is built from 14 residues. V lost 1 base and J lost 2; bases outside the gene matches: 1. The CDR3, as DNA: TGTGCCAGCAGCTTAGGGACAGGGACCTACGAGCAGTACTTC. Translation: CASSLGTGTYEQYF.